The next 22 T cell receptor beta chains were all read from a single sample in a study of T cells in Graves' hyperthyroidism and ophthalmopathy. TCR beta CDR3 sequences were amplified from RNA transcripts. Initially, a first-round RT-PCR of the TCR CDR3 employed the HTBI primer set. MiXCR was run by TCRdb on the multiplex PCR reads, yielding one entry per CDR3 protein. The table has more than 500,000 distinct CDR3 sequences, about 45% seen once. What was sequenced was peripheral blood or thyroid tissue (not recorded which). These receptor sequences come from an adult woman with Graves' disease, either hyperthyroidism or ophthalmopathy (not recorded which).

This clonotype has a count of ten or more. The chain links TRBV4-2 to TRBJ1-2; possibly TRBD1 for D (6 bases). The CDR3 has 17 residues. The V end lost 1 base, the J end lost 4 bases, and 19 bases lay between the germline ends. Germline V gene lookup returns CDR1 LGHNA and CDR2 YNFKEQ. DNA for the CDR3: TGTGCCAGCAGCCAAGCCACAGCAGGGGATCCCTTCTATGGCTACACCTTC. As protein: CASSQATAGDPFYGYTF.

The chain's CDR3 is CASRGQATDTQYF. For the CDR3, the DNA is TGTGCCAGCAGAGGACAGGCCACAGATACGCAGTATTTT. This sequence joins TRBV10-3 and TRBJ2-3, with TRBD1 identical over 7 bases. The J segment lost 2 bases and the V segment lost 10 bases, leaving 6 bases of the junction unmatched. Per germline, CDR1 ENHRY and CDR2 SYGVKD. CDR3 size: 13 residues.

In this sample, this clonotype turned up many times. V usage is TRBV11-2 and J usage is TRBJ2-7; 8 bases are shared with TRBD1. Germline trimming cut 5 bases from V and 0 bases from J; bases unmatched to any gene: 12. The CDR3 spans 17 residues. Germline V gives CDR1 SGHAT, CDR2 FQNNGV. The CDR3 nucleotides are TGTGCCAGCAGCCCAAGACAGGGGTCAGCAACCTCCTACGAGCAGTACTTC. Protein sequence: CASSPRQGSATSYEQYF.

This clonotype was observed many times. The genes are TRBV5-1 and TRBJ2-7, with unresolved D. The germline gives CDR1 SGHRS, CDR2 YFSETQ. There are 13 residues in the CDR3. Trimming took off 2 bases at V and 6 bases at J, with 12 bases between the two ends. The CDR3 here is CASSLRHLSEQYF. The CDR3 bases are TGCGCCAGCAGCTTACGACACCTTTCCGAGCAGTACTTC. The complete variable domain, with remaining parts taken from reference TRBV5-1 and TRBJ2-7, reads KAGVTQTPRYLIKTRGQQVTLSCSPISGHRSVSWYQQTPGQGLQFLFEYFSETQRNKGNFPGRFSGRQFSNSRSEMNVSTLELGDSALYLCASSLRHLSEQYFGPGTRLTVT.

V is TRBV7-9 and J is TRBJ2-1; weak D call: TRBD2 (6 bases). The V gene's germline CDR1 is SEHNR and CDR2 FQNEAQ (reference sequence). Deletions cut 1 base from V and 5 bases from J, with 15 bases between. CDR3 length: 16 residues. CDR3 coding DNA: TGTGCCAGCAGCTTAGTCACCGGGACTGGGAACAATGAGCAGTTCTTC. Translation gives CASSLVTGTGNNEQFF.

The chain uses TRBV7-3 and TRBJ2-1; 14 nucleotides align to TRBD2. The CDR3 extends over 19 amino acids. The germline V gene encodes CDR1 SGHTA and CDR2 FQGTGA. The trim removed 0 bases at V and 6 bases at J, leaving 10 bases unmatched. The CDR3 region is CASSLTPTLGLAGANEQFF. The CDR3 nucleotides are TGTGCCAGCAGCTTAACGCCTACACTGGGACTAGCGGGAGCCAATGAGCAGTTCTTC.

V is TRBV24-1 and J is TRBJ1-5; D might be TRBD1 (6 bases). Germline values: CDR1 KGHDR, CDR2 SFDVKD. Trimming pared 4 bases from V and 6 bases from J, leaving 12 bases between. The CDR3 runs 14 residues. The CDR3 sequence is CATSEPGVPQPQHF. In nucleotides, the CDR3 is TGTGCCACCAGTGAACCAGGGGTCCCTCAGCCCCAGCATTTT.

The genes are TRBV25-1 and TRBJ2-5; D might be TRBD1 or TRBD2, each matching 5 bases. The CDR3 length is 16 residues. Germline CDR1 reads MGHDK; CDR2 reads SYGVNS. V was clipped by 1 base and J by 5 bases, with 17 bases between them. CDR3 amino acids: CASSESGTYDRETQYF. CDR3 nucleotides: TGTGCCAGCAGTGAATCCGGGACGTACGATAGGGAGACCCAGTACTTC.

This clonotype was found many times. CDR3 coding DNA: TGCAGCGTGAAGGGGCTCTACAGCATGAACACTGAAGCTTTCTTT. Translated: CSVKGLYSMNTEAFF. The gene calls are TRBV29-1 and TRBJ1-1; tentatively, D is TRBD1 (5 bases). The CDR3 has 15 amino acids. The V gene's germline CDR1 is SQVTM and CDR2 ANQGSEA. Trimming removed 6 bases from V and 0 bases from J, with 17 bases in between.

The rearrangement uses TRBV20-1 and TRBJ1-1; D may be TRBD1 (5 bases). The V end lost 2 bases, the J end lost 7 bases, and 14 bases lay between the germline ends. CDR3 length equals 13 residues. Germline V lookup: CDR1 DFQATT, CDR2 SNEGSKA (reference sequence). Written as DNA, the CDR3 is TGCAGTGCTAGACCCTACGGGGACGGTGAAGCTTTCTTT. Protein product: CSARPYGDGEAFF.

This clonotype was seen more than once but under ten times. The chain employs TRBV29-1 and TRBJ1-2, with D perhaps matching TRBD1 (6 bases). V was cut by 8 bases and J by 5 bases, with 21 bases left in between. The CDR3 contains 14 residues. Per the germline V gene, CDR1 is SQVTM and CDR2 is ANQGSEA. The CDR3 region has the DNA TGCAGCCTTGGCCAAGGGGGGGCCGGATATGGCTACACCTTC. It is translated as CSLGQGGAGYGYTF.

The CDR3 is CASSLKVWGQPQHF. For the CDR3, the DNA is TGTGCCAGCAGTTTAAAGGTATGGGGGCAGCCCCAGCATTTT. The chain couples TRBV12-3 or TRBV12-4 to TRBJ1-5; D might be TRBD1 (5 bases). The CDR3 runs to 14 residues. V dropped 2 bases and J dropped 7 bases, with 12 bases sitting between them.

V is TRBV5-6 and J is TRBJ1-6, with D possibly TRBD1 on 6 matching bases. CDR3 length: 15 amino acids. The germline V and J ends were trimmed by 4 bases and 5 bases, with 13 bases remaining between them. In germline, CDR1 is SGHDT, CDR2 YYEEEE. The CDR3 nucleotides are TGTGCCAGCAGCACTGTGGCAGGGGATAATTCACCCCTCCACTTT. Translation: CASSTVAGDNSPLHF.

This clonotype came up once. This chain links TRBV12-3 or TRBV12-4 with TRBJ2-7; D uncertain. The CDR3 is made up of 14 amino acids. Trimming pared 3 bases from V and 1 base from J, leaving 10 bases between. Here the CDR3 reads CASSLMVDSYEQYF. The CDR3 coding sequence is TGTGCCAGCAGTTTGATGGTCGATTCCTACGAGCAGTACTTC.

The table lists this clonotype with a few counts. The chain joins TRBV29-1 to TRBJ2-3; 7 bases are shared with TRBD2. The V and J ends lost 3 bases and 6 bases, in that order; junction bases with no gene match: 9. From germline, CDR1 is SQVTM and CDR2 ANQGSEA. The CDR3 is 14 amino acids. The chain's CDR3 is CSVEVRGSWDTQYF. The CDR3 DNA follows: TGCAGCGTTGAGGTGCGCGGGAGCTGGGATACGCAGTATTTT.

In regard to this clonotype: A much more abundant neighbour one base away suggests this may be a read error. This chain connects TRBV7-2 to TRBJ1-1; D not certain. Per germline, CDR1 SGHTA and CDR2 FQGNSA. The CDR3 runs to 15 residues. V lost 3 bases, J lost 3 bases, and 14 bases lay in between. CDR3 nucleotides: TGTGCCAGCAGCTTGGGCTCGTTTGTAGACACTGAAGCTTTCTTT. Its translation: CASSLGSFVDTEAFF. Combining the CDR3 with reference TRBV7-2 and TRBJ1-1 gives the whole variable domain GAGVSQSPSNKVTEKGKDVELRCDPISGHTALYWYRQSLGQGLEFLIYFQGNSAPDKSGLPSDRFSAERTGGSVSTLTIQRTQQEDSAVYLCASSLGSFVDTEAFFGQGTRLTVV.

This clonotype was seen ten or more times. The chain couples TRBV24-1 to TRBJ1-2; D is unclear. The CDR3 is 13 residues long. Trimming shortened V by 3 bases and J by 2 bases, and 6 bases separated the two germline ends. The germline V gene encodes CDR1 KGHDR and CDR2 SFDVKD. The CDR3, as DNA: TGTGCCACCAGTGATCCGGTCAACTATGGCTACACCTTC. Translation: CATSDPVNYGYTF.

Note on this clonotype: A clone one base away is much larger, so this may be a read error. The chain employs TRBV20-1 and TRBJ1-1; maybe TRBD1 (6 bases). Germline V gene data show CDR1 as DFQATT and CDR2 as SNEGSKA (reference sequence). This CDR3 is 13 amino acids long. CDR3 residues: CSAYRQVHPEASF. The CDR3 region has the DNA TGCAGTGCTTACCGACAGGTGCACCCTGAAGCTTCCTTT.

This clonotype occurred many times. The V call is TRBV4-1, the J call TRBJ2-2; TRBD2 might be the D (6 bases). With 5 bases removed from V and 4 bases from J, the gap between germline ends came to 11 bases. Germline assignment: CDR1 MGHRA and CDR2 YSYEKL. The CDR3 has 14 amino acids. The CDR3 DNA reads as TGCGCCAGCAGCTGGGGGGAGAGCACCGGGGAGCTGTTTTTT. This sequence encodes CASSWGESTGELFF.

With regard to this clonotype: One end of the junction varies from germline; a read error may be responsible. CDR3 sequence reads: CTVTPGGETQYF. The DNA for the CDR3 is TGCACCGTTACCCCGGGGGGGGAGACCCAGTACTTC. V and J are TRBV29-1 and TRBJ2-5; the match to TRBD2 covers 8 bases. The CDR3 runs 12 residues. Germline V gene lookup returns CDR1 SQVTM and CDR2 ANQGSEA.

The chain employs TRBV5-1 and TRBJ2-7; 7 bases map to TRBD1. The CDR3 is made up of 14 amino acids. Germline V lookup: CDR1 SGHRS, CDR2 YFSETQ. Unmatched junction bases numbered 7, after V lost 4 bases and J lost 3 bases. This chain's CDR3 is CASSVGTVNYEQYF. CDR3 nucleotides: TGCGCCAGCAGCGTGGGGACAGTAAACTACGAGCAGTACTTC.

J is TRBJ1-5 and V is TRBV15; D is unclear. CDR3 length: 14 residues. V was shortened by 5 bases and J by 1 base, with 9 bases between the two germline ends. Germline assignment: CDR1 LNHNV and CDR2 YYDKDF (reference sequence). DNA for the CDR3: TGTGCCACCAGCGGCCCAGGCAGCAATCAGCCCCAGCATTTT. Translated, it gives CATSGPGSNQPQHF. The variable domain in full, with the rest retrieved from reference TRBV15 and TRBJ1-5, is DAMVIQNPRYQVTQFGKPVTLSCSQTLNHNVMYWYQQKSSQAPKLLFHYYDKDFNNEADTPDNFQSRRPNTSFCFLDIRSPGLGDTAMYLCATSGPGSNQPQHFGDGTRLSIL.